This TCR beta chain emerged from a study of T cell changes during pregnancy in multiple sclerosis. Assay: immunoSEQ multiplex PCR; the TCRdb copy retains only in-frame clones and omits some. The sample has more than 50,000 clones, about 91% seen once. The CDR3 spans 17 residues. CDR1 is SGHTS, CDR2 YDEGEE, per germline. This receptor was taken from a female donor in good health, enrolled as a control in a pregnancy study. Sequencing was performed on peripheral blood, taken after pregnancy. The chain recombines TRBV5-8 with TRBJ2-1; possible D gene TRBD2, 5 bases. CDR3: CAAEGGWQAALRNEQFF. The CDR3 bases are TGTGCAGCTGAGGGCGGTTGGCAGGCGGCCCTCCGCAATGAGCAGTTCTTC.